Listed below are T cell receptor beta chains from one sample, sequenced in a study of T cell repertoires in ileal Crohn's disease. Only in-frame clones appear in the TCRdb table, and some are missing; sequencing was by immunoSEQ multiplex PCR. The data show around 1,700 clones, 88% seen once. The sequenced material came from ileal tissue. The receptors originated from an adult with Crohn's disease. Each CDR3 is given with its conserved first and last residue. D genes are given only for firm matches. Only part of the rows carry a size: once, few, many, or a class if the clone is expanded.

TRBV19	NA	TRBJ1-5	NA	CASSISSLALQPQHF	TGTGCCAGTAGTATTTCCTCTTTGGCTCTACAGCCCCAGCATTTT
TRBV5-1	NA	TRBJ1-2	NA	CASSLTLGANYGYTF	TGCGCCAGCAGCTTAACGTTAGGGGCTAACTATGGCTACACCTTC
TRBV18	TRBD2	TRBJ2-2	NA	CASSPPGLAGLGTGELFF	TGTGCCAGCTCACCACCGGGACTAGCGGGATTAGGGACCGGGGAGCTGTTTTTT
TRBV11-3	NA	TRBJ2-1	once	CASSNFNNEQFF	TGTGCCAGCAGCAATTTCAACAATGAGCAGTTCTTC
TRBV7-2	TRBD2	TRBJ2-5	NA	CASSTQAGAGETQYF	TGTGCCAGCAGCACCCAAGCGGGAGCGGGAGAGACCCAGTACTTC
TRBV5-7	NA	TRBJ1-5	NA	CASSKKWRVQSNQPQHF	TGTGCCAGCAGTAAAAAATGGCGGGTTCAAAGCAATCAGCCCCAGCATTTT
TRBV7-9	TRBD2	TRBJ2-3	NA	CASSLNYGGSPDTQYF	TGTGCCAGCAGCTTAAACTATGGCGGGAGCCCAGATACGCAGTATTTT
TRBV10-1	NA	TRBJ2-6	NA	CASSGTERSQSRANVLTF	TGCGCCAGCAGTGGAACAGAAAGATCGCAAAGTCGGGCCAACGTCCTGACTTTC
TRBV7-7	TRBD1	TRBJ2-5	few	CASSPRTGAETQYF	TGTGCCAGCAGCCCGCGGACAGGGGCGGAGACCCAGTACTTC
TRBV5-8	TRBD1	TRBJ2-3	NA	CASSLMQGAGYF	TGTGCCAGCAGCTTGATGCAGGGGGCCGGGTATTTT
TRBV27	NA	TRBJ1-2	NA	CASSLNAGTYGYTF	TGTGCCAGCAGTTTAAACGCGGGGACCTATGGCTACACCTTC
TRBV11-2	NA	TRBJ2-3	few	CASSPQLEKTQYF	TGTGCCAGCAGCCCACAACTAGAAAAAACGCAGTATTTT
TRBV6-6	TRBD1	TRBJ1-2	few	CASSSTGGRNYGYTF	TGTGCCAGCAGTTCTACAGGGGGGAGGAACTATGGCTACACCTTC
TRBV30	TRBD1	TRBJ1-1	NA	CAWSRGEGANTEAFF	TGTGCCTGGAGCCGGGGGGAGGGGGCTAACACTGAAGCTTTCTTT
TRBV30	NA	TRBJ2-1	NA	CAWSVGTSSNNEQFF	TGTGCCTGGAGTGTAGGAACTAGTTCAAACAATGAGCAGTTCTTC
TRBV5-1	TRBD2	TRBJ2-5	NA	CASSFTSSGGETQYF	TGCGCCAGCAGCTTTACCAGTAGCGGGGGTGAGACCCAGTACTTC
TRBV6-5	NA	TRBJ1-1	NA	CASSLRPGGGTEAFF	TGTGCCAGCAGTTTACGCCCGGGGGGCGGAACTGAAGCTTTCTTT
TRBV5-4	TRBD2	TRBJ2-5	NA	CASSSGTSRPPKYF	TGTGCCAGCAGCTCCGGGACTAGCCGCCCCCCCAAGTACTTC
TRBV11-2	TRBD2	TRBJ2-5	once	CASRSGTSGQETQYF	TGTGCCAGCAGATCCGGGACTAGCGGCCAAGAGACCCAGTACTTC
TRBV7-3	NA	TRBJ1-5	NA	CASSSQEGQPQHF	TGTGCCAGCAGCTCCCAGGAAGGGCAGCCCCAGCATTTT
TRBV5-1	NA	TRBJ2-3	NA	CASSLDPVTTDTQYF	TGCGCCAGCAGCTTGGACCCGGTTACGACAGATACGCAGTATTTT
TRBV6-4	NA	TRBJ1-4	once	CARRLSQDNEKLFF	TGTGCCAGAAGATTGAGTCAGGATAATGAAAAACTGTTTTTT
TRBV28	TRBD2	TRBJ2-1	NA	CASSLGAGGPNNEQFF	TGTGCCAGCAGTTTGGGAGCGGGGGGTCCTAACAATGAGCAGTTCTTC
TRBV4-1	NA	TRBJ1-5	NA	CASSHDPRSNQPQHF	TGCGCCAGCAGCCACGACCCGAGGAGCAATCAGCCCCAGCATTTT
TRBV27	NA	TRBJ1-4	NA	CASSPQGFNEKLFF	TGTGCCAGCAGTCCTCAAGGGTTTAATGAAAAACTGTTTTTT
TRBV7-8	TRBD1	TRBJ1-4	NA	CASSSRPGQGEKLFF	TGTGCCAGCAGCTCTCGTCCGGGACAGGGTGAAAAACTGTTTTTT
TRBV30	TRBD1	TRBJ2-3	NA	CAWRKTGYTDTQYF	TGTGCCTGGAGAAAGACAGGGTACACAGATACGCAGTATTTT
TRBV7-2	TRBD1	TRBJ1-1	NA	CASSRGPPVNTEAFF	TGTGCCAGCAGCAGGGGGCCCCCTGTGAACACTGAAGCTTTCTTT
TRBV5-1	TRBD2	TRBJ2-5	NA	CASSLGTSGGALETQYF	TGCGCCAGCAGCTTAGGGACTAGCGGGGGGGCCTTGGAGACCCAGTACTTC
TRBV2	NA	TRBJ1-6	NA	CASRGDNSPLHF	TGTGCCAGCAGGGGGGATAATTCACCCCTCCACTTT
TRBV20-1	NA	TRBJ2-1	NA	CSPPGLFF	TGCAGCCCTCCTGGGCTGTTCTTC
TRBV6-5	NA	TRBJ1-1	NA	CASSYSSQDYTEAFF	TGTGCCAGCAGTTACTCGTCGCAGGATTACACTGAAGCTTTCTTT
TRBV4-3	TRBD2	TRBJ2-1	NA	CASSQGWALAGGLSYNEQFF	TGCGCCAGCAGCCAAGGTTGGGCACTAGCGGGAGGTCTCTCCTACAATGAGCAGTTCTTC
TRBV4-3	NA	TRBJ2-2	NA	CASSQQPVNTGELFF	TGCGCCAGCAGCCAACAACCAGTAAACACCGGGGAGCTGTTTTTT
TRBV5-4	TRBD2	TRBJ2-3	once	CASSWGGSGGSTDTQYF	TGTGCCAGCAGCTGGGGGGGCAGCGGGGGATCCACAGATACGCAGTATTTT
TRBV28	TRBD1	TRBJ1-5	NA	CASSRGEGAEKQPQHF	TGTGCCAGCAGTAGGGGGGAGGGGGCGGAAAAGCAGCCCCAGCATTTT
TRBV5-1	NA	TRBJ1-2	NA	CASSLDGGGYGYTF	TGCGCCAGCAGCTTGGACGGGGGTGGCTATGGCTACACCTTC
TRBV2	NA	TRBJ1-4	NA	CASSRWEKLFF	TGTGCCAGCAGTAGGTGGGAAAAACTGTTTTTT
TRBV7-9	NA	TRBJ1-2	NA	CASSLAALVDYGYTF	TGTGCCAGCAGCTTAGCGGCACTGGTGGACTATGGCTACACCTTC
TRBV6-1	TRBD1	TRBJ1-5	once	CATTSTGAGNQPQHF	TGTGCCACAACTTCAACAGGGGCGGGTAATCAGCCCCAGCATTTT
TRBV6-6	NA	TRBJ2-3	once	CAIGTADTQYF	TGTGCCATCGGGACCGCGGATACGCAGTATTTT
TRBV7-9	NA	TRBJ2-2	NA	CASSFLTETGEGEHRGAVF	TGTGCCAGCAGCTTTTTAACAGAGACAGGGGAGGGGGAACACCGGGGAGCTGTTTTT
TRBV5-1	NA	TRBJ2-5	NA	CASSLGGAGTQETQYF	TGCGCCAGCAGCCTGGGAGGAGCGGGGACACAAGAGACCCAGTACTTC
TRBV27	NA	TRBJ2-1	NA	CASSPQAELSYNEQFF	TGTGCCAGCAGTCCGCAAGCGGAGTTGTCCTACAATGAGCAGTTCTTC
TRBV10-1	TRBD2	TRBJ2-2	once	CASSDPSGMGNTGELFF	TGCGCCAGCAGTGATCCTAGCGGGATGGGGAACACCGGGGAGCTGTTTTTT
TRBV13	TRBD1	TRBJ1-1	NA	CASSLGQGNTEAFF	TGTGCCAGCAGCTTGGGACAGGGGAACACTGAAGCTTTCTTT
TRBV28	NA	TRBJ1-1	NA	CASSSPGLGWTEAFF	TGTGCCAGCAGTTCTCCGGGCCTCGGGTGGACTGAAGCTTTCTTT
TRBV28	NA	TRBJ2-2	few	CASISPGLFTGELFF	TGTGCCAGCATCTCTCCGGGACTCTTCACCGGGGAGCTGTTTTTT
TRBV5-1	NA	TRBJ2-3	NA	CASSSGDTQYF	TGCGCCAGCAGCTCGGGGGATACGCAGTATTTT
TRBV28	NA	TRBJ1-2	NA	CASRGRTAWGYTF	TGTGCCAGCAGGGGACGGACAGCATGGGGCTACACCTTC
TRBV5-8	TRBD1	TRBJ1-5	few	CASSTGQGLQPQHF	TGTGCCAGCAGCACCGGACAGGGACTTCAGCCCCAGCATTTT
TRBV30	NA	TRBJ2-1	NA	CAWSAGAVSWNEQFF	TGTGCCTGGAGTGCAGGGGCTGTCTCTTGGAATGAGCAGTTCTTC
TRBV6-5	NA	TRBJ2-4	NA	CASRRDYLNIQYF	TGTGCCAGCAGAAGGGATTACCTAAACATTCAGTACTTC
TRBV7-9	TRBD2	TRBJ2-3	NA	CASSPDLAGKSTDTQYF	TGTGCCAGCAGTCCTGATCTAGCGGGAAAAAGCACAGATACGCAGTATTTT
TRBV6-1	TRBD2	TRBJ2-1	NA	CASSEMGVAGAEQFF	TGTGCCAGCAGTGAAATGGGGGTAGCGGGGGCTGAGCAGTTCTTC